This record concerns one T cell receptor beta chain sequence. The antigen it binds to is not known. No base qualities exist here, and no much larger clone lies one base off it. As encoded in the germline V gene, CDR1 is SNHLY while CDR2 is FYNNEI. The CDR3 measures 14 amino acids from cysteine to phenylalanine. The DNA shown is the 42-base CDR3, in frame from base 1. V lost 8 bases and J lost 3 bases, and the count of bases not matched to a germline gene is 7. The sample originates from a study of siplizumab effects on memory and regulatory T cells (dated by TCRdb to between 2018 and 2020). For the study in its entirety: The study looked at the effect of siplizumab, an anti-CD2 antibody, on alloreactive T-cell subsets in allogeneic mixed lymphocyte reactions made from human PBMCs.

Library preparation employed the immunoSEQ multiplex PCR assay. Around 100,000 TCR templates per sample were assayed by the deep sequencing platform. Genomic DNA extracted from sorted T cells was used for TCRbeta CDR3 sequencing. The study's processing was this. The R programming language was used for clonal analysis of TCRbeta CDR3 data. Comparing unstimulated samples against CFSE-low samples taken after the reaction was how alloreactive CD4+ and CD8+ clones were defined. Regulatory or non-regulatory origin was assigned to alloreactive CD4+ clones by matching of sequences to sorted unstimulated Treg and non-Treg repertoires. TCRdb's version of the immuneACCESS table is confined to in-frame rearrangements and falls short of the full clone set. An unresolved V gene accounts for under half of the shortfall where checked; the remainder is of unknown origin. V, J and clone size were drawn from that table, and D and trimming were deduced from the DNA. This sample has tens of thousands of clones in its table, and roughly 97% of those were observed once. 0.031% of the sample rests with the top ten.

The study at large found these results: The cumulative frequency of alloreactive sequences that could be traced back to unstimulated CD4+ memory T cells was significantly reduced by siplizumab. Whether proliferating Tregs from siplizumab cultures actually had suppressive function was not functionally confirmed. Among mappable alloreactive CD4+ clones, the Treg-derived fraction averaged around 63% with siplizumab versus around 25% in control reactions. Sequences below about 10^-5 frequency were poorly captured, so only a minor fraction of alloreactive clones could be mapped to unstimulated subsets. A naive or memory phenotype could not be assigned to roughly 75-97% of proliferating CD4+ or CD8+ clones. Compared with memory T cells, unstimulated naive T cells appeared more diverse, and naive cells seemed to make a substantial contribution to the alloresponse.

In addition, sequencing in three donor pairs included unstimulated CD8+ effector memory subsets alongside CD4+ naive, CD8+ naive, CD8+ TEMRA and CD4+ memory subsets. Sorted unstimulated T cells and proliferating T cells recovered from mixed lymphocyte reactions were subjected to TCRbeta CDR3 sequencing. Fresh whole blood from roughly ten HLA-typed healthy donors was used to isolate PBMCs. The sequencing sample was made of naive CD4+ T cells sorted from blood. The cell subset or site label for this specimen denotes: unstimulated naive T cells. The source of this sequence is a human donor in good health. The chain couples TRBV2 to TRBJ1-5, with 7 junctional bases fitting TRBD1. In nucleotide form, the sequence is TGTGCCAGCTCTAATGACAGGGACAATCAGCCCCAGCATTTT. Its product reads: CASSNDRDNQPQHF.